Presented here are 19 T cell receptor beta chains from one specimen sequenced in a study of pediatric ulcerative colitis (dated by TCRdb to the late 2010s). The library was built by means of the immunoSEQ multiplex PCR assay. The immuneACCESS repertoire file appears here via TCRdb, limited to in-frame rearrangements. These files lack a portion of the clones; in checked studies, under half of the deficit traces to unresolved V genes, and the cause of the others is not known. The sample records tens of thousands of clones, 65% to 80% of which are singletons. Together, the top ten hold 8% to 9.5% of the sample. During colonoscopy, one to two pinch biopsies were obtained from the rectum for research purposes. The sequencing input was gut tissue. The source of these receptors is a boy under 18 with severe ulcerative colitis.

This clone is classed as medium-sized. Germline is not matched at one junction end, which may reflect a read error. The chain has TRBV7-7 and TRBJ1-2; no firm D call. The CDR3 runs to 12 residues. Germline V CDR1 and CDR2: SSHAT, FNYEAQ (reference sequence). CDR3 protein: CASSLDGVNLFF. CDR3 bases: TGTGCTAGCAGCTTAGATGGCGTTAATCTATTCTTC.

The V gene is TRBV5-1, the J gene TRBJ1-1; possible D gene TRBD1, 5 bases. The germline gives CDR1 SGHRS, CDR2 YFSETQ. V lost 4 bases and J 0 bases, leaving 13 bases between the germline ends. CDR3 length: 15 residues. In nucleotides, the CDR3 is TGCGCCAGCAGCCCGGGGGGGTCTCTGAACACTGAAGCTTTCTTT. It translates to CASSPGGSLNTEAFF.

The rearrangement links TRBV30 to TRBJ1-5, with 9 nucleotides matching TRBD1. Germline V gene data show CDR1 as GTSNPN and CDR2 as SVGIG (reference sequence). V dropped 0 bases and J dropped 3; count of bases not matched to a gene: 3. The length of the CDR3 is 15 residues. For the CDR3, the DNA is TGTGCCTGGAGTGTGGGACAGGGAAACAATCAGCCCCAGCATTTT. Encoded protein: CAWSVGQGNNQPQHF.

This clone appeared a few times. This chain connects TRBV27 to TRBJ1-3; 7 bases align to TRBD1. The CDR3 covers 16 residues. Germline V lookup: CDR1 MNHEY, CDR2 SMNVEV (reference sequence). V trimming: 5 bases; J trimming: 0 bases; junction bases outside the gene matches: 7. The CDR3 sequence is CASSQWTGSSGNTIYF. The DNA of the CDR3 is TGTGCCAGCAGTCAATGGACAGGATCCTCTGGAAACACCATATATTTT.

The V and J genes are TRBV5-1 and TRBJ1-1, with D unresolved. Germline V gives CDR1 SGHRS, CDR2 YFSETQ. V dropped 2 bases and J dropped 0 bases, with 11 bases sitting between them. The CDR3 has 15 amino acids. The CDR3 loop reads CASSLNYILNTEAFF. CDR3 bases: TGCGCCAGCAGCTTAAATTACATCCTGAACACTGAAGCTTTCTTT.

This rearrangement joins TRBV9 to TRBJ1-5; D uncertain. Trimming pared 3 bases from V and 3 bases from J, leaving 10 bases between. Germline V lookup: CDR1 SGDLS, CDR2 YYNGEE. There are 14 residues in the CDR3. The DNA for the CDR3 is TGTGCCAGCAGCGAGGGCCGCGACAATCAGCCCCAGCATTTT. It codes for CASSEGRDNQPQHF.

This clone was found a few times. The identical CDR3 is also encoded by other nucleotide sequences in the sample. The V and J genes are TRBV5-5 and TRBJ1-3; D ambiguous. Trimming left V 1 base short and J 1 base short, with 9 bases between. The germline CDR1 and CDR2 sequences are SGHKS and YYEKEE (reference sequence). The length of the CDR3 is 15 residues. CDR3 sequence: CASSLLPDSGNTIYF. The CDR3 DNA follows: TGTGCCAGCAGCTTGCTCCCAGATTCTGGAAACACCATATATTTT.

This chain joins TRBV19 and TRBJ1-5; D is perhaps TRBD1 (5 bases). Germline lookup yields CDR1 LNHDA and CDR2 SQIVND (reference sequence). The CDR3 has 14 residues. V lost 6 bases and J 0 bases, leaving 9 bases between the germline ends. In DNA, the CDR3 is TGTGCCAGTAGGACAGACCATAGCAATCAGCCCCAGCATTTT. It translates to CASRTDHSNQPQHF.

This rearrangement joins TRBV11-2 to TRBJ2-5; tentatively, D is TRBD1 (6 bases). Per the germline V gene, CDR1 is SGHAT and CDR2 is FQNNGV. V was cut by 2 bases and J by 1 base, with 11 bases left in between. This CDR3 has 15 residues. CDR3 loop: CASSLQGTIQETQYF. In nucleotides, the CDR3 is TGTGCCAGCAGCTTACAGGGGACAATCCAAGAGACCCAGTACTTC.

This clone turned up a few times. The gene calls are TRBV5-4 and TRBJ1-6; 8 nucleotides align to TRBD1. CDR3 size: 16 residues. CDR1 and CDR2 (germline): SGHNT, YYREEE (reference sequence). The V and J ends lost 1 base and 8 bases, in that order; junction bases with no gene match: 8. The CDR3 spells CASSLNPQGGDSPLHF. CDR3 nucleotides: TGTGCCAGCAGCTTGAACCCACAGGGGGGAGATTCACCCCTCCACTTT.

V is TRBV5-1 and J is TRBJ2-5; D is perhaps TRBD1 (6 bases). Germline V gene sequence: CDR1 SGHRS, CDR2 YFSETQ. The CDR3 loop spans 14 amino acids. Trimming left V 0 bases short and J 4 bases short, with 10 bases between. The CDR3 region is CASSLGGPGETQYF. CDR3 nucleotides: TGCGCCAGCAGCTTGGGGGGGCCCGGAGAGACCCAGTACTTC.

The rearrangement uses TRBV11-2 and TRBJ1-2, with no clear D. The CDR3 totals 14 residues. The germline gives CDR1 SGHAT, CDR2 FQNNGV. V was clipped by 5 bases and J by 3 bases, with 13 bases between them. The CDR3 bases are TGTGCCAGCAGCCCCTTGTCCGCGGACTATGGCTACACCTTC. Translating gives CASSPLSADYGYTF. Full variable domain (missing parts from reference TRBV11-2 and TRBJ1-2): EAGVAQSPRYKIIEKRQSVAFWCNPISGHATLYWYQQILGQGPKLLIQFQNNGVVDDSQLPKDRFSAERLKGVDSTLKIQPAKLEDSAVYLCASSPLSADYGYTFGSGTRLTVV.

The chain is built from TRBV30 and TRBJ2-1, with TRBD2 as a possible D gene (6 bases). The V end was cut by 8 bases, the J end by 0 bases, with 11 bases between. Germline loops: CDR1 GTSNPN, CDR2 SVGIG (reference sequence). The CDR3 is made up of 13 amino acids. In nucleotides, the CDR3 is TGTGCCAGCTCCGGGGGCTCCTACAATGAGCAGTTCTTC. Protein: CASSGGSYNEQFF.

V gene TRBV6-5 combines with J gene TRBJ1-2; TRBD1 matches at 8 bases. Germline V lookup: CDR1 MNHEY, CDR2 SVGAGI. The CDR3 runs 15 residues. J lost 4 bases, V lost 4 bases, and 8 bases had no gene match. CDR3 sequence: CASSLMTGEGYGYTF. The CDR3 DNA reads TGTGCCAGCAGTTTGATGACAGGGGAAGGCTATGGCTACACCTTC.

The CDR3 loop reads CASSLGGGPTDTQYF. The CDR3, as DNA: TGTGCCAGCAGTCTAGGGGGGGGCCCCACAGATACGCAGTATTTT. The chain is built from TRBV27 and TRBJ2-3; maybe TRBD2 (7 bases). V was pared by 5 bases and J by 2 bases, with 14 bases between. The CDR3 has 15 residues. Germline CDR1 and CDR2: MNHEY and SMNVEV (reference sequence).

This chain links TRBV13 with TRBJ2-1; 8 bases match TRBD1. The CDR3 is 15 residues long. Germline V gives CDR1 PRHDT, CDR2 FYEKMQ (reference sequence). The trim removed 0 bases at V and 5 bases at J, leaving 3 bases unmatched. The chain's CDR3 is CASSLGDRGNNEQFF. CDR3 nucleotides: TGTGCCAGCAGCTTAGGCGACAGGGGTAACAATGAGCAGTTCTTC.

CDR3 amino acids: CASSLLDGYTF. The CDR3 DNA reads as TGTGCCAGCAGCTTACTCGATGGCTACACCTTC. The rearrangement joins TRBV7-9 to TRBJ1-2; D remains unclear. Germline lookup yields CDR1 SEHNR and CDR2 FQNEAQ (reference sequence). Trimming took 2 bases from V and 6 from J, leaving 4 bases between them. There are 11 residues in the CDR3.

Here the CDR3 DNA reads TGTGCCAGCAGCAGGCGGGGAGGGAAGAACACTGAAGCTTTCTTT. As protein: CASSRRGGKNTEAFF. The chain is built from TRBV5-5 and TRBJ1-1, with D unresolved. V was cut by 4 bases and J by 1 base, with 14 bases left in between. Germline values: CDR1 SGHKS, CDR2 YYEKEE (reference sequence). The length of the CDR3 is 15 residues.

The chain carries TRBV6-6 and TRBJ2-7; D call uncertain. Between the trimmed V and J ends, which lost 6 bases and 5 bases, there was a span of 14 bases. The CDR3 has 13 residues. Looked up from germline, CDR1 is MNHNY and CDR2 is SVGAGI (reference sequence). CDR3 sequence (DNA): TGTGCCAGCAGCCCTATTAGGGTCCACGAGCAGTACTTC. Protein: CASSPIRVHEQYF.